Listed below are T cell receptor beta chains from one sample, sequenced in a study of T cells after yellow fever vaccination. In TCRdb, the 5' RACE reads were re-called with MiXCR into one record per CDR3 protein. The sample records roughly 94,000 distinct CDR3 sequences, around 9.8% being singletons. Specimen: CD8+ T cells not binding an NS4B(214-222) dextramer, sorted from PBMCs, collected roughly 15 days after the first yellow fever vaccination. These receptors all stem from a man in his late teens or twenties who received the YFV17D yellow fever vaccine. Each CDR3 is given without its conserved first and last residue. Each record gives: clone size, V gene, CDR3 protein. Clone size appears in some rows only: once, few, many, or a class for an expanded clone.

few,TRBV12-3/TRBV12-4,ASSHGEEARGANVLT
few,TRBV9,ASRPGERVTDTQY
.,TRBV27,ASSLSGSYGYT
.,TRBV10-3,AISGGGLTYEQY
many,TRBV29-1,SVVNRAGVLNEQF
many,TRBV10-3,AISESNIESAF
many,TRBV2,ASRGGRISDNEQF
few,TRBV6-5,ASSSSRAANEQF
.,TRBV19,ASSLKGSSYEQY
.,TRBV4-1,ASSQTFNEQF
.,TRBV25-1,ASSEPSGRRNTEAF
few,TRBV5-5,ASSPGLGANEQF
.,TRBV6-2/TRBV6-3,ASKARAGELF
few,TRBV2,ASSEEVGRVGETQY
many,TRBV29-1,SVEDPPGQIDNEQF
.,TRBV13,ASSTGSGGLYNEQF